This T cell receptor (beta chain) was recovered during a study of blood T cell repertoires in COVID-19. Sequencing used immunoSEQ multiplex PCR; TCRdb keeps in-frame clones, though not all of them. The sample holds around 310,000 clones, around 91% seen once. The CDR3 runs to 12 residues. The germline V gene has CDR1 SQVTM and CDR2 ANQGSEA. Trimming removed 6 bases at V and 4 bases at J, with 9 bases between. Membership in each cohort depended on participant-reported clinical history. The sample consisted of PBMCs or T cells enriched from blood (not recorded which). The chain uses TRBV29-1 and TRBJ2-2; possible D gene TRBD2, 6 bases. The sequence was obtained from a woman in her thirties or forties who had recovered from COVID-19. The chain's CDR3 is CSVAGSTGELFF. In DNA, the CDR3 is TGCAGCGTAGCGGGTAGCACCGGGGAGCTGTTTTTT.